The 28 T cell receptor beta chains in this list originate from one sample, sequenced in a study of T-cell memory formation after mild COVID-19 (dated by TCRdb to the early 2020s). The library was produced with 5' RACE. The sequencing machine was an Illumina NovaSeq 6000. TCRdb reworked the public reads: Q25 trimming with fastp, MiXCR clone assembly, productive beta chains retained. Rows with one shared CDR3 protein collapse into an entry with the most common genes and DNA. This sample comprises 84,000 or so distinct CDR3 sequences, around 13% of them detected only once. In total, the top ten clones hold about a third of the sample. The sample consisted of PBMCs or a T cell subset sorted from them (not recorded which). These receptors came from an adult woman who had mild COVID-19 (a few samples of this study predate the infection). The sample titles of this study are shuffled in the database, so cell type and time point are left out; the donor was told from shared clones.

The chain is built from TRBV12-3 or TRBV12-4 and TRBJ2-1; unclear D gene. The ends were cut back, 1 base at V and 5 bases at J, with 15 bases in the middle. The CDR3 has 16 residues. For the CDR3, the DNA is TGTGCCAGCAGTTTAGAAGGCGGCAGTTTCCACAATGAGCAGTTCTTC. Translation: CASSLEGGSFHNEQFF.

The V call is TRBV30, the J call TRBJ2-7; D remains unclear. Germline CDR1 GTSNPN, CDR2 SVGIG (reference sequence). V was cut by 3 bases and J by 2 bases, with 8 bases left in between. There are 12 residues in the CDR3. The CDR3 sequence is CAWRQAAYEQYF. CDR3 DNA sequence: TGTGCCTGGAGGCAGGCTGCCTACGAGCAGTACTTC.

This chain joins TRBV5-1 and TRBJ2-7; D unclear. The CDR3 is made up of 14 amino acids. V was pared by 2 bases and J by 4 bases, with 13 bases between. Germline V gene lookup returns CDR1 SGHRS and CDR2 YFSETQ. In DNA, the CDR3 is TGCGCCAGCAGCTTTACGACTGGGTCATACGAGCAGTACTTC. Translating gives CASSFTTGSYEQYF.

The chain is built from TRBV4-1 and TRBJ1-5, with TRBD1 matching over 9 bases. Trimming removed 3 bases from V and 1 base from J; junction bases left unmatched: 4. The CDR3 runs 16 residues. The germline V gene has CDR1 MGHRA and CDR2 YSYEKL. CDR3 sequence: CASSHLQGASNQPQHF. The CDR3 nucleotides are TGCGCCAGCAGCCACTTACAGGGGGCCAGCAATCAGCCCCAGCATTTT.

The CDR3 nucleotides read TGTGCCAGCAGTTACAACGCCCTCGGCGGGGAGCTGTTTTTT. Protein sequence: CASSYNALGGELFF. The chain couples TRBV6-5 to TRBJ2-2, with unresolved D. The CDR3 has 14 residues. Per germline, CDR1 MNHEY and CDR2 SVGAGI. Trimming left V 2 bases short and J 7 bases short, with 11 bases between.

V and J are TRBV11-2 and TRBJ2-1, with 10 bases that match TRBD2. The ends lost 4 bases at V and 5 bases at J; junction bases unmatched: 14. Germline assignment: CDR1 SGHAT and CDR2 FQNNGV. The CDR3 runs 18 residues. The CDR3 DNA reads as TGTGCCAGCAGCTACGAGGCACTAGCGGGGACGTGGGACAATGAGCAGTTCTTC. Protein: CASSYEALAGTWDNEQFF. Using reference TRBV11-2 and TRBJ2-1 for the parts outside the CDR3, the full variable domain is EAGVAQSPRYKIIEKRQSVAFWCNPISGHATLYWYQQILGQGPKLLIQFQNNGVVDDSQLPKDRFSAERLKGVDSTLKIQPAKLEDSAVYLCASSYEALAGTWDNEQFFGPGTRLTVL.

This clonotype was detected a few times. The chain has TRBV25-1 and TRBJ2-5; TRBD2 matches 7 bases. The CDR3 is made up of 14 amino acids. Germline V gene sequence: CDR1 MGHDK, CDR2 SYGVNS. The junction had 6 bases not matched to a gene; V was cut back by 3 bases and J by 5 bases. This chain's CDR3 is CASSEDWGGETQYF. CDR3 bases: TGTGCCAGCAGTGAGGACTGGGGGGGGGAGACCCAGTACTTC.

V gene TRBV7-9 combines with J gene TRBJ2-7, with no clear D. Germline-derived CDR1 and CDR2 are SEHNR and FQNEAQ (reference sequence). V lost 5 bases, J lost 5 bases, and 7 bases lay in between. This CDR3 has 11 residues. CDR3 coding DNA: TGTGCCAGCAGCGCTTCAGACGAGCAGTACTTC. Translation gives CASSASDEQYF. The full variable domain, with the rest looked up from reference TRBV7-9 and TRBJ2-7, is DTGVSQNPRHKITKRGQNVTFRCDPISEHNRLYWYRQTLGQGPEFLTYFQNEAQLEKSRLLSDRFSAERPKGSFSTLEIQRTEQGDSAMYLCASSASDEQYFGPGTRLTVT.

This clonotype was seen more than once but under ten times. V is TRBV6-2 or TRBV6-3 and J is TRBJ2-2; D is unclear. The CDR3 consists of 15 residues. V was pared by 3 bases and J by 5 bases, with 13 bases between. Per germline, CDR1 MNHEY and CDR2 SVGEGT. The CDR3: CASSYPGGPTGELFF. In DNA, the CDR3 is TGTGCCAGCAGTTATCCGGGCGGTCCGACCGGGGAGCTGTTTTTT.

This clonotype has a count of ten or more. The chain carries TRBV7-8 and TRBJ2-1; TRBD2 agrees at 7 bases. The V segment lost 4 bases and the J segment 8 bases; nucleotides outside the gene matches: 14. Germline V gene sequence: CDR1 SGHVS, CDR2 FQNEAQ. The CDR3 runs 16 residues. The CDR3 protein is CASSSRLASNHDEQFF. In DNA form, the CDR3 reads TGTGCCAGCAGCTCCCGACTAGCTTCCAATCACGATGAGCAGTTCTTC.

This clonotype occurred a few times. The CDR3 DNA reads TGTGCCAGCAGCTTGGCGTGGCACTTACAGAACTATGGCTACACCTTC. Translation: CASSLAWHLQNYGYTF. The chain combines TRBV5-5 with TRBJ1-2; D not resolved. The CDR3 has 16 amino acids. Germline V lookup: CDR1 SGHKS, CDR2 YYEKEE (reference sequence). V was shortened by 0 bases and J by 2 bases, with 14 bases between the two germline ends.

The chain carries TRBV29-1 and TRBJ2-1; 11 positions match TRBD2. J was trimmed by 4 bases and V by 4 bases; bases with no gene match: 3. There are 14 residues in the CDR3. In germline, CDR1 is SQVTM, CDR2 ANQGSEA. CDR3 amino acids: CSVAGLAEYNEQFF. CDR3 DNA: TGCAGCGTTGCGGGACTAGCGGAATACAATGAGCAGTTCTTC.

This clonotype was seen more than once but under ten times. The chain is built from TRBV7-9 and TRBJ2-7, with 13 bases aligning to TRBD2. There are 16 residues in the CDR3. Germline V lookup: CDR1 SEHNR, CDR2 FQNEAQ (reference sequence). V lost 5 bases and J lost 3; bases outside the gene matches: 7. The CDR3 DNA reads TGTGCCAGCAGCCCGGTGGGACTAGCGGGGAACTACGAGCAGTACTTC. Translated, it gives CASSPVGLAGNYEQYF.

This clonotype showed up many times. V is TRBV30 and J is TRBJ1-1, with 7 positions matching TRBD1. Germline-derived CDR1 and CDR2 are GTSNPN and SVGIG (reference sequence). This CDR3 has 15 residues. V was clipped by 6 bases and J by 2 bases; unmatched bases: 12. The CDR3 region has the DNA TGTGCCTGCCGCCCCCAGGAAGGGGGCAACACTGAAGCTTTCTTT. Encoded protein: CACRPQEGGNTEAFF.

The chain uses TRBV7-8 and TRBJ2-7; D not certain. The germline CDR1 and CDR2 sequences are SGHVS and FQNEAQ. The V and J ends lost 4 bases and 0 bases respectively, with 16 bases between them. The CDR3 is 16 residues long. CDR3 residues: CASSSPAFLLSYEQYF. The DNA for the CDR3 is TGTGCCAGCAGCTCGCCCGCGTTCCTCCTCTCCTACGAGCAGTACTTC. Full variable domain (rest looked up from reference TRBV7-8 and TRBJ2-7): GAGVSQSPRYKVAKRGQDVALRCDPISGHVSLFWYQQALGQGPEFLTYFQNEAQLDKSGLPSDRFFAERPEGSVSTLKIQRTQQEDSAVYLCASSSPAFLLSYEQYFGPGTRLTVT.

CDR3 protein: CASSPTGAIYEQYF. CDR3 DNA: TGTGCCAGCAGCCCGACAGGCGCTATCTACGAGCAGTACTTC. This chain links TRBV7-9 with TRBJ2-7, with D perhaps matching TRBD1 (6 bases). Germline loops: CDR1 SEHNR, CDR2 FQNEAQ (reference sequence). This CDR3 has 14 residues. Trimming took 5 bases from V and 3 from J, leaving 14 bases between them.

The V call is TRBV5-4, the J call TRBJ2-5; 9 bases fit TRBD1. J was trimmed by 1 base and V by 4 bases; bases with no gene match: 5. The CDR3 covers 15 residues. Germline V gives CDR1 SGHNT, CDR2 YYREEE (reference sequence). The CDR3 DNA sequence: TGTGCCAGCAGCCACCGGGACAGGGCCCAAGAGACCCAGTACTTC. It translates to CASSHRDRAQETQYF.

This clonotype was detected a few times. V usage is TRBV30 and J usage is TRBJ1-1; D ambiguous. This CDR3 has 13 residues. Trimming cost V 4 bases and J 1 base, with 10 bases left between them. Germline V gene sequence: CDR1 GTSNPN, CDR2 SVGIG (reference sequence). In DNA form, the CDR3 reads TGTGCCTGGAAGAGGGCCTCGAACACTGAAGCTTTCTTT. Translation gives CAWKRASNTEAFF.

V gene TRBV20-1 combines with J gene TRBJ2-5; D might be TRBD1 or TRBD2, each matching 5 bases. The CDR3 sequence is 15 residues long. Trimming shortened V by 6 bases and J by 5 bases, and 22 bases separated the two germline ends. Per germline, CDR1 DFQATT and CDR2 SNEGSKA (reference sequence). The CDR3 spells CSASPPGSSEETQYF. For the CDR3, the DNA is TGCAGTGCCAGCCCCCCAGGGAGCTCAGAGGAGACCCAGTACTTC.

The chain combines TRBV30 with TRBJ1-4; D perhaps matches TRBD1 (6 bases). Looked up from germline, CDR1 is GTSNPN and CDR2 is SVGIG (reference sequence). The CDR3 runs 16 residues. V was pared by 4 bases and J by 7 bases, with 22 bases between. In nucleotides, the CDR3 is TGTGCCTGGACGAATCGGCTACAGGGCCCGGCTGAAAAACTGTTTTTT. This gives the protein CAWTNRLQGPAEKLFF.

This chain connects TRBV5-5 to TRBJ2-2, with 10 nucleotides matching TRBD2. The germline V gene encodes CDR1 SGHKS and CDR2 YYEKEE (reference sequence). With V trimmed by 2 bases and J by 4 bases, 5 bases remained unmatched. This CDR3 is 16 amino acids long. Here the CDR3 reads CASSFGLAESTGELFF. The CDR3 DNA reads as TGTGCCAGCAGCTTCGGACTAGCGGAGTCCACCGGGGAGCTGTTTTTT. The full variable domain, in which reference TRBV5-5 and TRBJ2-2 provide the parts outside the CDR3, is DAGVTQSPTHLIKTRGQQVTLRCSPISGHKSVSWYQQVLGQGPQFIFQYYEKEERGRGNFPDRFSARQFPNYSSELNVNALLLGDSALYLCASSFGLAESTGELFFGEGSRLTVL.

This chain links TRBV7-8 with TRBJ2-3, with TRBD2 matching 7 bases. V trimming: 1 base; J trimming: 5 bases; junction bases outside the gene matches: 9. Per germline, CDR1 SGHVS and CDR2 FQNEAQ. The CDR3 sequence is 16 residues long. DNA of the CDR3: TGTGCCAGCAGCTTAGTTGGTGGGAGGGCCGGAGATACGCAGTATTTT. Translation gives CASSLVGGRAGDTQYF.

This clonotype was detected many times. This chain joins TRBV6-2 or TRBV6-3 and TRBJ2-5; D tentatively fits TRBD1 or TRBD2 (5 bases each). The CDR3 is made up of 14 amino acids. The germline V and J ends were trimmed by 5 bases and 5 bases, with 15 bases remaining between them. In germline, CDR1 is MNHEY, CDR2 SVGEGT. CDR3 bases: TGTGCCAGCAGTCCTGGACTGGCAGGGGAGACCCAGTACTTC. Its translation is CASSPGLAGETQYF.

The chain's CDR3 is CASSLGRGNQPQHF. For the CDR3, the DNA is TGCGCCAGCAGCTTGGGCAGGGGCAATCAGCCCCAGCATTTT. V usage is TRBV5-1 and J usage is TRBJ1-5, with TRBD1 as a possible D gene (5 bases). Per germline, CDR1 SGHRS and CDR2 YFSETQ. This CDR3 spans 14 amino acids. V lost 0 bases, J lost 2 bases, and 6 bases lay in between.

This clonotype was observed a handful of times. V gene TRBV7-9 combines with J gene TRBJ2-5; no reliable D call. The length of the CDR3 is 11 residues. CDR1 and CDR2 (germline): SEHNR, FQNEAQ (reference sequence). V was shortened by 4 bases and J by 10 bases, with 10 bases between the two germline ends. In nucleotides, the CDR3 is TGTGCCAGCAGCTCCGGGTTAGGCCAGTACTTC. It encodes CASSSGLGQYF.

This clonotype occurred a few times. V is TRBV28 and J is TRBJ2-3; tentatively, D is TRBD1 (6 bases). The CDR3 loop spans 15 amino acids. Trimming took 5 bases from V and 2 from J, leaving 14 bases between them. Germline V lookup: CDR1 MDHEN, CDR2 SYDVKM. The CDR3 coding sequence is TGTGCCAGCAGTGGCTTCTGGGACAACACAGATACGCAGTATTTT. Protein sequence: CASSGFWDNTDTQYF.

This clonotype has more than one count but fewer than ten. The rearrangement joins TRBV12-3 or TRBV12-4 to TRBJ2-1; possible D gene TRBD2, 5 bases. The CDR3 loop spans 13 amino acids. V lost 7 bases, J lost 4 bases, and 11 bases lay in between. The CDR3 DNA follows: TGTGCCAGCACCACAGAGGGATACAATGAGCAGTTCTTC. This encodes CASTTEGYNEQFF.

The gene calls are TRBV20-1 and TRBJ1-6, with D possibly matching TRBD1 (5 bases). V was trimmed by 3 bases and J by 8 bases, leaving 20 bases between them. Germline V gene data show CDR1 as DFQATT and CDR2 as SNEGSKA (reference sequence). The CDR3 contains 16 residues. CDR3 in DNA: TGCAGTGCTAGCTTGCCCAACTCAGGGTTCGATTCACCCCTCCACTTT. Protein: CSASLPNSGFDSPLHF.